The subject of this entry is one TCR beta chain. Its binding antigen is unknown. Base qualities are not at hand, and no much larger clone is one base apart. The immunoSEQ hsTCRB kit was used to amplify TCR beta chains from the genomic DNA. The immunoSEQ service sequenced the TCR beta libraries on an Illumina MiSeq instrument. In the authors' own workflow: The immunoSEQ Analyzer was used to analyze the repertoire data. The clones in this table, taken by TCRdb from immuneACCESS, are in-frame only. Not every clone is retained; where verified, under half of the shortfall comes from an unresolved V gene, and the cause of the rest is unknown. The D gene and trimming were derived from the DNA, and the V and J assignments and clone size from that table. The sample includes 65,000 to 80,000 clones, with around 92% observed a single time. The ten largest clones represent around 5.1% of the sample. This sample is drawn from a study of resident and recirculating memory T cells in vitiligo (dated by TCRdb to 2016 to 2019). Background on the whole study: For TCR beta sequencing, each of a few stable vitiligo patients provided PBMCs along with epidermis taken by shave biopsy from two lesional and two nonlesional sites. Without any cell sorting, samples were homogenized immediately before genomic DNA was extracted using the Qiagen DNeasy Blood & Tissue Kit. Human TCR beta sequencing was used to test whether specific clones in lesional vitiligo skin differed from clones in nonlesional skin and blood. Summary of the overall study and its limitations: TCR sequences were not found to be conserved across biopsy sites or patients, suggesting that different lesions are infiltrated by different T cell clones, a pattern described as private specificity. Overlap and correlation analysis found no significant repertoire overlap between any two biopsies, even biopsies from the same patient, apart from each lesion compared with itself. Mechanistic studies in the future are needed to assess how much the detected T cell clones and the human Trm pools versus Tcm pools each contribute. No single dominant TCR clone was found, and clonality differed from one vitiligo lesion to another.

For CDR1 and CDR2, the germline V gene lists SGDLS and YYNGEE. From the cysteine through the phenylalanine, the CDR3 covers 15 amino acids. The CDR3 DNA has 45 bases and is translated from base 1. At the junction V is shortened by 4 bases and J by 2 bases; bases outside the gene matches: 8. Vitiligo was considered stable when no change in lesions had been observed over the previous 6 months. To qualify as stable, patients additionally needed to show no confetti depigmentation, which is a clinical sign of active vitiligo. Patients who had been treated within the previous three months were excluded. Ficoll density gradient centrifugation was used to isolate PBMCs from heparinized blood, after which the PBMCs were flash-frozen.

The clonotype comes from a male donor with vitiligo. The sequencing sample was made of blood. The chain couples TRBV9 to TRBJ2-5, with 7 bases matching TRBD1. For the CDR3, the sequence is CASSPPNRGQETQYF. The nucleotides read TGTGCCAGCAGCCCCCCCAACAGGGGACAAGAGACCCAGTACTTC.